These 32 T cell receptor beta chains came from one sample sequenced in a study of cytomegalovirus exposure and HLA in healthy donors (dated by TCRdb to the late 2010s). The library was prepared using the immunoSEQ multiplex PCR assay. For the multiplex PCR, a mixture combining 60 forward primers for TCR Vbeta segments and 13 reverse primers for TCR Jbeta segments was used. The immuneACCESS repertoire file appears here via TCRdb, limited to in-frame rearrangements. These files lack a portion of the clones; in checked studies, under half of the deficit traces to unresolved V genes, and the cause of the others is not known. This sample comprises some 150,000 clones, roughly three quarters of them detected only once. The top ten constitute 1.5% to 2% of the sample. Sequenced input: PBMCs. All receptors derive from a woman in her twenties or thirties in good health and CMV-seronegative.

In its sample, this clone was seen many times. This sequence joins TRBV7-2 and TRBJ1-5; perhaps TRBD1 as D (6 bases). CDR1 SGHTA and CDR2 FQGNSA come from the germline V gene. Between the trimmed V and J ends, which lost 4 bases and 4 bases, there was a span of 14 bases. There are 15 residues in the CDR3. CDR3 in DNA: TGTGCCAGCAGCTCTACAGGGTCAGGGAATCAGCCCCAGCATTTT. Protein: CASSSTGSGNQPQHF.

This clone was seen only once. The chain couples TRBV28 to TRBJ1-1; weak D call: TRBD1 (6 bases). This CDR3 comprises 16 residues. Germline values: CDR1 MDHEN, CDR2 SYDVKM. V gave up 5 bases and J gave up 0 bases, with 16 bases separating them. Here the CDR3 reads CASSDTGSIMNTEAFF. The CDR3 DNA reads TGTGCCAGCAGTGATACAGGGTCCATTATGAACACTGAAGCTTTCTTT.

A few counts support this clone. The chain carries TRBV5-1 and TRBJ2-1, with 11 bases matching TRBD2. CDR3 length: 15 residues. Losses at the gene ends were 6 bases for V and 5 bases for J; bases not matched to a gene: 7. Per germline, CDR1 SGHRS and CDR2 YFSETQ. As DNA, the CDR3 is TGCGCCAGCAACCCTAGCGGGAGGCAAGACAATGAGCAGTTCTTC. Protein sequence: CASNPSGRQDNEQFF. Drawing the rest from reference TRBV5-1 and TRBJ2-1, the complete variable domain is KAGVTQTPRYLIKTRGQQVTLSCSPISGHRSVSWYQQTPGQGLQFLFEYFSETQRNKGNFPGRFSGRQFSNSRSEMNVSTLELGDSALYLCASNPSGRQDNEQFFGPGTRLTVL.

J is TRBJ1-3 and V is TRBV5-1; D unclear. V was shortened by 4 bases and J by 0 bases, with 8 bases between the two germline ends. This CDR3 has 14 residues. Germline loops: CDR1 SGHRS, CDR2 YFSETQ. CDR3 sequence: CASSPGSSGNTIYF. The CDR3 nucleotides read TGCGCCAGCAGCCCGGGGAGCTCTGGAAACACCATATATTTT. The full variable domain, its missing parts supplied by reference TRBV5-1 and TRBJ1-3, is KAGVTQTPRYLIKTRGQQVTLSCSPISGHRSVSWYQQTPGQGLQFLFEYFSETQRNKGNFPGRFSGRQFSNSRSEMNVSTLELGDSALYLCASSPGSSGNTIYFGEGSWLTVV.

This clone was detected only a few times. The chain uses TRBV28 and TRBJ2-3, with no clear D. Germline values: CDR1 MDHEN, CDR2 SYDVKM. The CDR3 covers 18 residues. V lost 3 bases, J lost 4 bases, and 23 bases lay in between. The CDR3 sequence: CASSLSRGFGSVSDTQYF. DNA for the CDR3: TGTGCCAGCAGTTTGAGTCGAGGCTTCGGCTCCGTCTCAGATACGCAGTATTTT.

The table lists this clone with a few counts. The chain combines TRBV7-3 with TRBJ2-5, with 8 bases aligning to TRBD2. Per germline, CDR1 SGHTA and CDR2 FQGTGA. CDR3 length equals 15 residues. Trimming at V came to 3 bases and at J to 5 bases, leaving 8 bases not matched to a gene. CDR3 protein: CASSLTSASAETQYF. In DNA, the CDR3 is TGTGCCAGCAGCTTGACTAGCGCCTCTGCGGAGACCCAGTACTTC.

The chain couples TRBV25-1 to TRBJ2-6, with D tentatively TRBD1 (6 bases). The V and J ends lost 3 bases and 1 base respectively, with 10 bases between them. Germline loops: CDR1 MGHDK, CDR2 SYGVNS. This CDR3 contains 16 residues. The DNA of the CDR3 is TGTGCCAGCAGTGATAACAGGGAATCTGGGGCCAACGTCCTGACTTTC. Its translation is CASSDNRESGANVLTF.

With respect to this clone: Other nucleotide sequences from this sample produce the same CDR3. The V gene is TRBV30, the J gene TRBJ2-3; D gene uncertain. Trimming removed 0 bases at V and 3 bases at J, with 4 bases between. The CDR3 contains 12 residues. The germline CDR1 and CDR2 sequences are GTSNPN and SVGIG (reference sequence). The CDR3 DNA follows: TGTGCCTGGAGTGTCCTAACAGATACGCAGTATTTT. Encoded protein: CAWSVLTDTQYF.

This clone was recorded once. V is TRBV28 and J is TRBJ2-7; TRBD1 agrees at 8 bases. V shed 5 bases, J shed 6 bases, and the junction held 6 bases outside the gene matches. Looked up from germline, CDR1 is MDHEN and CDR2 is SYDVKM. The length of the CDR3 is 13 residues. For the CDR3, the DNA is TGTGCCAGCAGTCAGGGGGCGCTTCTCGAGCAGTACGTC. It translates to CASSQGALLEQYV.

This clone was counted between two and nine times. V is TRBV5-1 and J is TRBJ2-2; a weak D match, TRBD2 (6 bases). V lost 1 base to trimming and J lost 3 bases, with 13 bases between them. From germline, CDR1 is SGHRS and CDR2 YFSETQ. The CDR3 has 16 amino acids. The CDR3, as DNA: TGCGCCAGCAGCTTGAGACTAGTCGTGCACACCGGGGAGCTGTTTTTT. Amino acids: CASSLRLVVHTGELFF.

Worth noting for this clone: Mismatch with germline at one junction end may stem from a read error. V and J are TRBV10-3 and TRBJ2-1; 8 bases align to TRBD1. Germline V CDR1 and CDR2: ENHRY, SYGVKD. The CDR3 sequence is 15 residues long. The CDR3 DNA sequence: TGTGCCGTCAGTGAGTCAGGGGGCACCTACAATGAGCAGTTCTTC. Translating gives CAVSESGGTYNEQFF.

This clone has more than one count but fewer than ten. The chain combines TRBV11-2 with TRBJ1-6, with 8 bases identical to TRBD1. The V gene end was trimmed by 4 bases and the J gene end by 10 bases; junction bases not matched to a gene: 3. Per the germline V gene, CDR1 is SGHAT and CDR2 is FQNNGV. The CDR3 runs to 13 residues. DNA for the CDR3: TGTGCCAGCAGCTCGGACAGGGCCTCACCCCTCCACTTT. Translating it yields CASSSDRASPLHF.

Comments on this clone: The sample carries other DNA sequences with the same CDR3. This rearrangement joins TRBV19 to TRBJ2-7; D is possibly TRBD2 (6 bases). The CDR3 is made up of 15 amino acids. Trimming took 11 bases from V and 2 from J, leaving 22 bases between them. Germline V gene sequence: CDR1 LNHDA, CDR2 SQIVND (reference sequence). The CDR3 sequence is CAAGKNHAGPYEQYV. The CDR3 DNA sequence: TGTGCCGCAGGAAAAAATCACGCGGGACCCTACGAGCAGTACGTC.

The V gene is TRBV28, the J gene TRBJ1-2; 12 bases line up with TRBD1. Germline CDR1 is MDHEN and CDR2 is SYDVKM. J was trimmed by 9 bases and V by 3 bases; bases with no gene match: 5. This CDR3 spans 14 amino acids. CDR3 amino acids: CASSLGTGGTSYTF. The CDR3 bases are TGTGCCAGCAGTTTGGGGACAGGGGGCACGAGCTACACCTTC.

V is TRBV28 and J is TRBJ1-1, with 7 bases lining up with TRBD1. V was clipped by 3 bases and J by 3 bases; unmatched bases: 10. The germline gives CDR1 MDHEN, CDR2 SYDVKM. The CDR3 has 16 amino acids. Here the CDR3 reads CASSFYKGGSDTEAFF. The CDR3 DNA reads TGTGCCAGCAGTTTTTATAAAGGGGGCAGTGACACTGAAGCTTTCTTT. Combining the CDR3 with reference TRBV28 and TRBJ1-1 gives the whole variable domain DVKVTQSSRYLVKRTGEKVFLECVQDMDHENMFWYRQDPGLGLRLIYFSYDVKMKEKGDIPEGYSVSREKKERFSLILESASTNQTSMYLCASSFYKGGSDTEAFFGQGTRLTVV.

V and J are TRBV5-1 and TRBJ2-5; 7 bases fit TRBD2. The ends lost 4 bases at V and 2 bases at J; junction bases unmatched: 5. The CDR3 spans 14 residues. The V gene's germline CDR1 is SGHRS and CDR2 YFSETQ. The CDR3 sequence: CASSPGEGQETQYF. CDR3 nucleotides: TGCGCCAGCAGCCCCGGGGAGGGTCAAGAGACCCAGTACTTC.

This chain connects TRBV7-8 to TRBJ2-5; 7 positions agree with TRBD2. With 1 base clipped from V and 5 bases from J, the junction kept 7 bases outside the gene matches. Germline loops: CDR1 SGHVS, CDR2 FQNEAQ. The CDR3 length is 15 residues. The CDR3 region is CASSLGTRGGETQYF. CDR3 nucleotide sequence: TGTGCCAGCAGCTTAGGGACTAGGGGTGGGGAGACCCAGTACTTC.

The V call is TRBV7-9, the J call TRBJ2-1; 9 positions match TRBD2. Per the germline V gene, CDR1 is SEHNR and CDR2 is FQNEAQ (reference sequence). V lost 3 bases, J lost 7 bases, and 7 bases stayed unmatched. The CDR3 spans 15 residues. CDR3 residues: CASSFRREGINEQFF. Here the CDR3 DNA reads TGTGCCAGCAGCTTTAGGCGGGAGGGGATAAATGAGCAGTTCTTC.

The chain recombines TRBV29-1 with TRBJ1-1; 7 nucleotides align to TRBD1. CDR3 length: 16 residues. V lost 5 bases to trimming and J lost 4 bases; unmatched junction nucleotides: 16. CDR1 and CDR2 from the germline V gene are SQVTM and ANQGSEA. Here the CDR3 reads CSVMGLRRGPSTEAFF. The CDR3 bases are TGCAGCGTTATGGGATTGCGGAGGGGGCCGAGCACTGAAGCTTTCTTT.

This rearrangement joins TRBV11-2 to TRBJ2-1; 7 nucleotides agree with TRBD2. The CDR3 is 15 residues long. Germline CDR1 is SGHAT and CDR2 is FQNNGV. J was trimmed by 4 bases and V by 4 bases; bases with no gene match: 7. The CDR3 loop reads CASSSEGLPYNEQFF. The CDR3 coding sequence is TGTGCCAGCAGCTCAGAGGGACTACCTTACAATGAGCAGTTCTTC.

CDR3 sequence reads: CASSLGAGVSNYGYTF. The CDR3 region has the DNA TGCGCCAGCAGCTTGGGGGCAGGGGTGTCCAACTATGGCTACACCTTC. The rearrangement uses TRBV5-1 and TRBJ1-2; possible D gene TRBD1, 6 bases. The germline V and J ends were trimmed by 0 bases and 2 bases, with 14 bases remaining between them. The CDR3 covers 16 residues. In germline, CDR1 is SGHRS, CDR2 YFSETQ. The complete variable domain, with remaining parts taken from reference TRBV5-1 and TRBJ1-2, reads KAGVTQTPRYLIKTRGQQVTLSCSPISGHRSVSWYQQTPGQGLQFLFEYFSETQRNKGNFPGRFSGRQFSNSRSEMNVSTLELGDSALYLCASSLGAGVSNYGYTFGSGTRLTVV.

The chain couples TRBV19 to TRBJ1-1; no firm D call. Trimming pared 4 bases from V and 2 bases from J, leaving 8 bases between. Germline V gene sequence: CDR1 LNHDA, CDR2 SQIVND (reference sequence). The CDR3 runs to 13 residues. The CDR3: CASSRAVNTEAFF. CDR3 sequence (DNA): TGTGCCAGTAGTAGGGCAGTAAACACTGAAGCTTTCTTT.

V gene TRBV19 combines with J gene TRBJ2-5; D perhaps matches TRBD2 (7 bases). This CDR3 contains 15 residues. Germline V CDR1 and CDR2: LNHDA, SQIVND (reference sequence). V dropped 3 bases and J dropped 9 bases, with 20 bases sitting between them. In DNA, the CDR3 is TGTGCCAGTAGTATCGCGGGACACGATCGGGGGGCCCAGTACTTC. It specifies CASSIAGHDRGAQYF.

The V call is TRBV11-1, the J call TRBJ2-5; D unclear. The CDR3 length is 13 residues. The ends were cut back, 3 bases at V and 3 bases at J, with 8 bases in the middle. Per germline, CDR1 SGHAT and CDR2 FQDESV (reference sequence). CDR3 sequence reads: CASSFEREETQYF. CDR3 coding DNA: TGTGCCAGCAGCTTCGAACGGGAAGAGACCCAGTACTTC.

The rearrangement uses TRBV6-5 and TRBJ1-1; maybe TRBD1 (6 bases). Trimming stripped 2 bases from V and 1 base from J, with 8 bases between. The germline CDR1 and CDR2 sequences are MNHEY and SVGAGI. CDR3 size: 14 residues. This CDR3 reads CASSYVRGNTEAFF. CDR3 bases: TGTGCCAGCAGTTACGTCAGGGGGAACACTGAAGCTTTCTTT.

The rearrangement links TRBV18 to TRBJ2-5, with a weak D call TRBD2 (6 bases). There are 12 residues in the CDR3. The germline V gene encodes CDR1 KGHSH and CDR2 LQKENI. Trimming cost V 6 bases and J 5 bases, with 10 bases left between them. CDR3 sequence: CASSRDGETQYF. CDR3 nucleotides: TGTGCCAGCTCGCGGGACGGGGAGACCCAGTACTTC.

J is TRBJ2-7 and V is TRBV19; a weak D match, TRBD2 (6 bases). The CDR3 contains 15 residues. Trimming took off 1 base at V and 3 bases at J, with 13 bases between the two ends. The germline V gene encodes CDR1 LNHDA and CDR2 SQIVND (reference sequence). The CDR3 spells CASSIGASEHYEQYF. The CDR3 DNA is TGTGCCAGTAGTATAGGGGCTAGCGAACACTACGAGCAGTACTTC.

This chain links TRBV6-5 with TRBJ2-7, with a possible D match to TRBD1 (6 bases). Trimming removed 6 bases from V and 0 bases from J, with 12 bases in between. Germline values: CDR1 MNHEY, CDR2 SVGAGI. The CDR3 is 14 residues long. In DNA, the CDR3 is TGTGCCAGCAGACCACAGGGCAGCTCCTACGAGCAGTACGTC. It encodes CASRPQGSSYEQYV.

The genes are TRBV11-3 and TRBJ2-2, with 9 bases that match TRBD1. The germline V gene encodes CDR1 SGHNT and CDR2 YENEEA. The ends lost 4 bases at V and 7 bases at J; junction bases unmatched: 10. The CDR3 runs 16 residues. CDR3 protein: CASSSTDRGFFGELFF. The CDR3 nucleotides are TGTGCCAGCAGCTCGACCGACAGGGGGTTCTTCGGGGAGCTGTTTTTT.

This clone showed up just once. V gene TRBV27 combines with J gene TRBJ2-5; TRBD1 is a possible D gene (6 bases). V lost 6 bases and J 2 bases, leaving 16 bases between the germline ends. The length of the CDR3 is 15 residues. Germline CDR1 reads MNHEY; CDR2 reads SMNVEV (reference sequence). The CDR3 is CASRDTDSLQETQYF. CDR3 DNA: TGTGCCAGCAGGGATACGGACAGTCTTCAAGAGACCCAGTACTTC.

CDR3 sequence: CASGTQVGTEAFF. The CDR3 DNA sequence: TGTGCCAGCGGGACTCAGGTCGGCACTGAAGCTTTCTTT. The J gene is TRBJ1-1, the V gene TRBV21-1. TRBV21-1 is given as a pseudogene. The CDR3 consists of 13 residues.

The rearrangement uses TRBV27 and TRBJ2-7; TRBD2 matches 9 bases. The CDR3 extends over 16 amino acids. V lost 7 bases and J lost 3; bases outside the gene matches: 13. In germline, CDR1 is MNHEY, CDR2 SMNVEV (reference sequence). Here the CDR3 reads CASIPRGLAGSYEQYF. The CDR3 DNA follows: TGTGCCAGCATCCCCCGGGGGCTAGCGGGAAGCTACGAGCAGTACTTC.